Listed below are T cell receptor beta chains from one sample, sequenced in a study of cytomegalovirus exposure and HLA in healthy donors. Assay used: immunoSEQ multiplex PCR; TCRdb lists only in-frame clones, some missing. The table lists about 130,000 clones, about four fifths of them singletons. Sequencing was performed on PBMCs. The receptors were sampled from a male donor in good health and CMV-seropositive. CDR3s include the opening cysteine and the closing phenylalanine or tryptophan. A D gene is named only where the DNA matches it firmly. Clone sizes are given selectively: once, few, many, or a class where the clone is expanded.

size,D,length,J,V,CDR3,DNA
-,TRBD2,15,TRBJ2-7,TRBV7-2,CASSLELAGPGGQYF,TGTGCCAGCAGCTTAGAACTAGCGGGTCCCGGGGGGCAGTACTTC
-,TRBD1,16,TRBJ1-5,TRBV18,CASSPPGTGINQPQHF,TGTGCCAGCTCACCACCGGGGACAGGGATTAATCAGCCCCAGCATTTT
-,-,15,TRBJ1-2,TRBV19,CASSIVGGTNYGYTF,TGTGCCAGTAGTATAGTCGGAGGCACTAACTATGGCTACACCTTC
-,TRBD2,16,TRBJ2-5,TRBV7-9,CAGSPSTSVAQETQYF,TGTGCCGGCAGCCCAAGCACTAGCGTGGCCCAAGAGACCCAGTACTTC
-,TRBD1,15,TRBJ2-7,TRBV6-1,CASRSSGTGVNEQYF,TGTGCCAGCAGATCTTCCGGGACAGGGGTTAACGAGCAGTACTTC
few,-,15,TRBJ1-1,TRBV7-9,CASSLEGHMNTEAFF,TGTGCCAGCAGCTTAGAGGGACATATGAACACTGAAGCTTTCTTT
-,TRBD2,17,TRBJ2-3,TRBV4-2,CASSSLEGGRVTDTQYF,TGTGCCAGCAGTTCTCTTGAGGGCGGGAGGGTCACAGATACGCAGTATTTT
-,-,14,TRBJ1-2,TRBV19,CAALEEGTTYGYTF,TGTGCCGCATTGGAAGAAGGGACAACCTATGGCTACACCTTC
once,TRBD2,16,TRBJ2-3,TRBV30,CAWSAMTSGSHDTQYF,TGTGCCTGGAGTGCAATGACTAGCGGGAGTCATGATACGCAGTATTTT
-,-,14,TRBJ2-7,TRBV13,CASSSGMRSYEQYF,TGTGCCAGCAGCTCAGGGATGCGTTCCTACGAGCAGTACTTC
-,-,12,TRBJ2-1,TRBV29-1,CSVEKGLGEQFF,TGCAGCGTTGAAAAGGGGCTGGGTGAGCAGTTCTTC
-,-,14,TRBJ2-2,TRBV9,CASSVDRGTGELFF,TGTGCCAGCAGCGTAGATAGAGGGACCGGGGAGCTGTTTTTT
few,TRBD1,13,TRBJ2-7,TRBV30,CAWSVRTGLEQYF,TGTGCCTGGAGTGTACGGACAGGCCTCGAGCAGTACTTC
-,TRBD2,14,TRBJ2-7,TRBV4-2,CASSSTSGNYEQYF,TGTGCCAGCAGCTCAACTAGCGGTAACTACGAGCAGTACTTC
-,-,15,TRBJ1-3,TRBV5-4,CASSHDTNSGNTIYF,TGTGCCAGCAGCCACGACACAAACTCTGGAAACACCATATATTTT
-,TRBD1,14,TRBJ1-2,TRBV7-9,CASSLIRQGNGYTF,TGTGCCAGCAGCTTAATTAGACAGGGGAATGGCTACACCTTC
-,-,13,TRBJ1-1,TRBV7-9,CASSLTTNTEAFF,TGTGCCAGCAGCCTTACAACGAACACTGAAGCTTTCTTT
-,-,13,TRBJ2-7,TRBV7-8,CASSLGHIYEQYF,TGTGCCAGCAGCTTGGGCCACATCTACGAGCAGTACTTC
few,TRBD1,15,TRBJ2-5,TRBV19,CASHRTGFSQETQYF,TGTGCCAGCCATAGGACAGGGTTTTCCCAAGAGACCCAGTACTTC
-,-,13,TRBJ2-7,TRBV5-5,CASSLDTNYEQYF,TGTGCCAGCAGCTTGGACACGAACTACGAGCAGTACTTC
-,TRBD1,15,TRBJ2-7,TRBV4-3,CASSQGDREVYEQYF,TGCGCCAGCAGCCAAGGGGACAGGGAGGTCTACGAGCAGTACTTC
-,TRBD2,16,TRBJ2-7,TRBV4-3,CASSSRSSGPNYEQYF,TGCGCCAGCAGCTCAAGGTCTAGCGGGCCCAACTACGAGCAGTACTTC
-,-,15,TRBJ2-5,TRBV28,CASSPLVQGRETQYF,TGTGCCAGCAGTCCCCTCGTCCAGGGTAGGGAGACCCAGTACTTC
once,-,16,TRBJ2-7,TRBV28,CASSSHEAGSSYEQYF,TGTGCCAGCAGTTCCCATGAGGCGGGGAGCTCCTACGAGCAGTACTTC
-,TRBD2,15,TRBJ2-7,TRBV18,CASSPGSSGNYEQYF,TGTGCCAGCTCACCGGGCTCTAGCGGGAACTACGAGCAGTACTTC
-,-,14,TRBJ1-2,TRBV30,CAWSRGISNYGYTF,TGTGCCTGGAGTAGGGGGATCTCTAACTATGGCTACACCTTC
once,-,14,TRBJ2-7,TRBV4-1,CASSPQVSRYEQYF,TGCGCCAGCAGCCCGCAGGTATCACGGTACGAGCAGTACTTC
-,-,14,TRBJ2-2,TRBV19,CASSIRTSTGELFF,TGTGCCAGTAGTATCCGGACAAGCACCGGGGAGCTGTTTTTT
-,-,15,TRBJ1-1,TRBV10-3,CAISESEGGSLEAFF,TGTGCCATCAGTGAGTCGGAGGGAGGATCCCTTGAAGCTTTCTTT
-,TRBD2,16,TRBJ2-1,TRBV9,CASSSKPASGHNEQFF,TGTGCCAGCAGCTCCAAGCCAGCTAGCGGCCACAATGAGCAGTTCTTC
-,TRBD2,15,TRBJ2-7,TRBV9,CASSAGGEVYYEQYF,TGTGCCAGCAGCGCCGGGGGGGAGGTCTACTACGAGCAGTACTTC
-,TRBD2,16,TRBJ2-1,TRBV7-9,CASSLQREGSYNEQFF,TGTGCCAGCAGCCTACAGCGGGAGGGGTCCTACAATGAGCAGTTCTTC
-,TRBD1,14,TRBJ1-5,TRBV27,CASRMGQSNQPQHF,TGTGCCAGCAGGATGGGACAGTCCAATCAGCCCCAGCATTTT
-,TRBD1,14,TRBJ2-1,TRBV28,CASFFRDRRGEQFF,TGTGCCAGCTTCTTCCGGGACAGGAGGGGTGAGCAGTTCTTC
-,TRBD1,14,TRBJ2-7,TRBV10-3,CAISEAGTGNEQYF,TGTGCCATCAGTGAGGCCGGGACAGGGAACGAGCAGTACTTC
few,-,13,TRBJ2-1,TRBV28,CASITNSYNEQFF,TGTGCCAGCATTACTAACTCCTACAATGAGCAGTTCTTC
-,-,18,TRBJ2-2,TRBV21-1,CASSKVVTGGPDTGELFF,TGTGCCAGCAGCAAAGTCGTTACGGGAGGGCCGGACACCGGGGAGCTGTTTTTT
few,-,16,TRBJ1-4,TRBV14,CASSQEMGAVNEKLFF,TGTGCCAGCAGCCAAGAGATGGGGGCGGTGAATGAAAAACTGTTTTTT
-,TRBD2,15,TRBJ2-7,TRBV5-1,CASSPSGRALGEQYF,TGCGCCAGCAGCCCTAGCGGGAGGGCGCTGGGCGAGCAGTACTTC
once,TRBD2,14,TRBJ2-7,TRBV5-1,CASSLAGGPYEQYF,TGCGCCAGCAGCTTAGCGGGAGGGCCTTACGAGCAGTACTTC
-,TRBD1,14,TRBJ1-5,TRBV6-1,CASLRDRVNQPQHF,TGTGCCAGCTTGCGGGACAGGGTCAATCAGCCCCAGCATTTT
-,-,15,TRBJ2-3,TRBV10-3,CASSKKDLGTDTQYF,TGTGCCTCAAGTAAGAAGGACTTAGGGACAGATACGCAGTATTTT
-,TRBD2,15,TRBJ2-3,TRBV7-2,CASSLVAGPTDTQYF,TGTGCCAGCAGCTTAGTAGCGGGGCCCACAGATACGCAGTATTTT
-,TRBD2,16,TRBJ2-1,TRBV7-9,CASSLGAGTSSNEQFF,TGTGCCAGCAGCTTAGGCGCCGGGACTAGCTCCAATGAGCAGTTCTTC
-,TRBD1,16,TRBJ1-2,TRBV7-2,CASSLKQGAPIVGYTF,TGTGCCAGCAGCTTAAAACAGGGGGCCCCCATCGTCGGCTACACCTTC
-,-,15,TRBJ1-3,TRBV28,CASSHGVARRGTIYF,TGTGCCAGCAGTCACGGGGTCGCCCGCCGGGGCACCATATATTTT
-,-,15,TRBJ1-4,TRBV4-3,CASSQGLQLNEKLFF,TGCGCCAGCAGCCAAGGATTACAGCTTAATGAAAAACTGTTTTTT
-,TRBD1,13,TRBJ2-2,TRBV13,CASSLTGAGELFF,TGTGCCAGCAGCTTAACAGGGGCCGGGGAGCTGTTTTTT
once,TRBD2,18,TRBJ2-7,TRBV7-2,CASSLVASGRTTSYEQYF,TGTGCCAGCAGCTTAGTGGCTAGCGGGAGGACGACTTCCTACGAGCAGTACTTC
-,-,14,TRBJ2-5,TRBV13,CASSLQGNQETQYF,TGTGCCAGCAGCTTACAGGGGAATCAAGAGACCCAGTACTTC
-,-,13,TRBJ1-1,TRBV6-5,CASSRGGMSEAFF,TGTGCCAGCAGCCGGGGAGGGATGTCGGAAGCTTTCTTT
-,TRBD1,13,TRBJ2-5,TRBV12-5,CASGLEQGGTQYF,TGTGCTAGTGGTTTGGAACAGGGGGGGACCCAGTACTTC
once,-,13,TRBJ2-1,TRBV7-8,CASSLILGDEQFF,TGTGCCAGCAGCTTAATTCTGGGAGATGAGCAGTTCTTC
-,TRBD2,19,TRBJ2-3,TRBV7-6,CASSLAIRLAGKSTDTQYF,TGTGCCAGCAGCTTAGCGATCCGACTAGCGGGAAAGAGCACAGATACGCAGTATTTT
once,TRBD1,15,TRBJ2-7,TRBV9,CASSLGTGPRYEQYF,TGTGCCAGCAGCCTGGGGACAGGGCCCCGCTACGAGCAGTACTTC